This T cell receptor beta chain was obtained from a study of blood T cell repertoires in COVID-19. In the study overall: Whether acute or convalescent, the COVID-19 samples came from the United States, Italy and Spain. The analysed material was cDNA or gDNA that came from T cells, B-cell-depleted T cells, or PBMCs.

In the original processing: For nucleated cells, counts were estimated from reference gene primer amplification. Only in-frame clones appear in the TCRdb table, and some are missing; sequencing was by immunoSEQ multiplex PCR. Clone size and V and J calls were adopted from that table, with D and trimming inferred from the DNA. The sample has more than 85,000 clones; about nine tenths are singletons. Input material: peripheral blood. The TCR originated in a man in his fifties or sixties with acute or convalescent COVID-19.

The CDR3 DNA reads TGTGCCATCAGTGATGGAACTAGGGCTCACTATGGCTACACCTTC. Its protein product is CAISDGTRAHYGYTF. The chain recombines TRBV10-3 with TRBJ1-2; no definite D call. V was clipped by 3 bases and J by 3 bases, with 14 bases between them. Germline values: CDR1 ENHRY, CDR2 SYGVKD. The CDR3 runs to 15 residues.